A single sample is the source of the 12 T cell receptor beta chains below, sequenced in a study of OX40 agonist ivuxolimab in advanced cancers. The protocol used for the library was the immunoSEQ multiplex PCR assay. TCRdb carries this immuneACCESS record with in-frame sequences only. Its versions omit some clonotypes, under half of them owing to an unresolved V gene in the studies checked, with the rest unexplained. The sample table contains tens of thousands of clones; only one count was recorded for approximately 90% of them. The ten largest clones add up to 3.5% to 5% of the sample. Sequenced material: CD4+ or CD8+ T cells sorted from blood, taken in a trial of the OX40 agonist ivuxolimab. These TCRs come from an adult with an advanced solid tumor such as melanoma, head and neck, liver or kidney cancer.

This clone came up once. This rearrangement joins TRBV6-5 to TRBJ2-7; tentatively, D is TRBD1 (6 bases). Germline CDR1 reads MNHEY; CDR2 reads SVGAGI. The CDR3 consists of 14 residues. V lost 5 bases, J lost 1 base, and 12 bases lay in between. The chain's CDR3 is CASSPRDTSYEQYF. The CDR3 DNA sequence: TGTGCCAGCAGTCCCCGGGACACTTCCTACGAGCAGTACTTC.

The rearrangement uses TRBV9 and TRBJ2-7; D is possibly TRBD1 or TRBD2 (5 bases each). CDR3 length: 14 amino acids. The V and J ends lost 2 bases and 0 bases respectively, with 9 bases between them. CDR1 SGDLS and CDR2 YYNGEE come from the germline V gene. DNA for the CDR3: TGTGCCAGCAGCGTCGAGGGGAGCTCCTACGAGCAGTACTTC. Translated, it gives CASSVEGSSYEQYF.

The V gene is TRBV2, the J gene TRBJ1-3; D is unclear. Germline CDR1 is SNHLY and CDR2 is FYNNEI. The CDR3 has 15 amino acids. V dropped 5 bases and J dropped 0 bases, with 11 bases sitting between them. Here the CDR3 reads CASSSGRASGNTIYF. CDR3 DNA: TGTGCCAGCAGTTCGGGTAGGGCCTCTGGAAACACCATATATTTT.

This clone turned up a few times. The J gene is TRBJ2-1, the V gene TRBV12-5; D is ambiguous. V was pared by 0 bases and J by 5 bases, with 8 bases between. The CDR3 consists of 14 residues. Germline-derived CDR1 and CDR2 are LGHNT and FRNRAP. The CDR3 DNA is TGTGCTAGTGGTTTGGTACGGAAGGACAATGAGCAGTTCTTC. Its translation is CASGLVRKDNEQFF.

CDR3 region: CASSLDGGSSGANVLTF. Here the CDR3 DNA reads TGCGCCAGCAGCTTGGATGGAGGCAGCTCTGGGGCCAACGTCCTGACTTTC. The chain employs TRBV5-1 and TRBJ2-6; possibly TRBD2 for D (5 bases). Germline CDR1 SGHRS, CDR2 YFSETQ. CDR3 length equals 17 residues. Trimming left V 0 bases short and J 0 bases short, with 10 bases between.

The CDR3, as DNA: TGCGCCAGCAGCGCGACTGCTTCAGGGGGTGCCGAAGCTTTCTTT. Translation: CASSATASGGAEAFF. The chain has TRBV5-1 and TRBJ1-1; 7 nucleotides line up with TRBD1. V dropped 4 bases and J dropped 8; count of bases not matched to a gene: 14. Per germline, CDR1 SGHRS and CDR2 YFSETQ. This CDR3 region has 15 residues.

V usage is TRBV6-5 and J usage is TRBJ2-7; D gene unclear. CDR1 MNHEY and CDR2 SVGAGI come from the germline V gene. The CDR3 runs to 13 residues. Between the trimmed V and J ends, which lost 5 bases and 7 bases, there was a span of 15 bases. The CDR3 is CASSLRRSREQYF. As DNA, the CDR3 is TGTGCCAGCAGTCTTCGACGGTCCCGGGAGCAGTACTTC.

This chain connects TRBV6-4 to TRBJ2-2, with D unclear. Trimming removed 8 bases from V and 5 bases from J, with 9 bases in between. CDR3 length: 12 residues. CDR1 MRHNA and CDR2 SNTAGT come from the germline V gene. CDR3 sequence reads: CASRLGTGELFF. CDR3 DNA: TGTGCCAGCCGCCTGGGGACCGGGGAGCTGTTTTTT.

This clone appeared once. This chain connects TRBV5-4 to TRBJ2-3, with D maybe TRBD1 (7 bases). The CDR3 is 17 amino acids. V lost 0 bases, J lost 0 bases, and 14 bases lay in between. Germline assignment: CDR1 SGHNT and CDR2 YYREEE (reference sequence). CDR3 DNA: TGTGCCAGCAGCTTGGTCCAGGGGGGTCCTAGCACAGATACGCAGTATTTT. Translating gives CASSLVQGGPSTDTQYF.

The chain couples TRBV5-1 to TRBJ2-5; D remains ambiguous. CDR1 SGHRS and CDR2 YFSETQ come from the germline V gene. CDR3 length: 14 residues. The germline V and J ends were trimmed by 3 bases and 3 bases, with 12 bases remaining between them. CDR3 region: CASSSGGEKETQYF. The CDR3 nucleotides are TGCGCCAGCAGCTCCGGCGGTGAAAAAGAGACCCAGTACTTC.

The rearrangement joins TRBV5-6 to TRBJ1-5; 10 positions match TRBD1. V trimming: 3 bases; J trimming: 4 bases; junction bases outside the gene matches: 1. The CDR3 is 14 amino acids. The germline V gene has CDR1 SGHDT and CDR2 YYEEEE. CDR3 in amino acids: CASSWTGGNQPQHF. The CDR3 DNA is TGTGCCAGCAGCTGGACAGGGGGAAATCAGCCCCAGCATTTT.

This clone was detected only a few times. The CDR3 loop is CASSQLNYGYTF. CDR3 nucleotide sequence: TGTGCCAGCAGCCAGCTGAACTATGGCTACACCTTC. The chain joins TRBV11-2 to TRBJ1-2; D ambiguous. Germline V lookup: CDR1 SGHAT, CDR2 FQNNGV. The CDR3 loop spans 12 amino acids. Trimming pared 5 bases from V and 2 bases from J, leaving 6 bases between.